Listed here are 25 T cell receptor beta chains from one sample, sequenced in a study of Ad26.COV2.S vaccination and SARS-CoV-2 variants. Repertoires were generated with immunoSEQ multiplex PCR, while TCRdb's copy carries only in-frame clones and drops some. The sample lists 300,000 to 350,000 clones, around 88% occurring once. Treatment indicated: around 19 received Ad26.COV2.S at low or high dose, single or two shots; 5 received placebo; per-sample allocation not given. The study sampled participants on day 63 after the first vaccine or placebo injection. Sequenced here: peripheral blood, sampled in a trial of Ad26.COV2.S vaccine versus placebo. Every receptor here comes from a person between 18 and 65 years old who received the Ad26.COV2.S COVID-19 vaccine or a placebo.

The chain joins TRBV19 to TRBJ2-3, with 8 nucleotides matching TRBD1. This CDR3 is 11 amino acids long. Losses at the gene ends were 6 bases for V and 12 bases for J; bases not matched to a gene: 5. In germline, CDR1 is LNHDA, CDR2 SQIVND (reference sequence). CDR3 residues: CASSGQGAQYF. DNA of the CDR3: TGTGCCAGTAGCGGACAGGGAGCACAGTATTTT.

V is TRBV5-8 and J is TRBJ2-7, with D tentatively TRBD2 (6 bases). With 6 bases removed from V and 0 bases from J, the gap between germline ends came to 13 bases. The CDR3 extends over 14 amino acids. Per germline, CDR1 SGHTS and CDR2 YDEGEE. The CDR3 nucleotides are TGTGCCAGCACCCGGGACTGGAGCTCCTACGAGCAGTACTTC. Its protein is CASTRDWSSYEQYF. The entire variable domain, with the rest obtained from reference TRBV5-8 and TRBJ2-7, is as follows: EAGVTQSPTHLIKTRGQQATLRCSPISGHTSVYWYQQALGLGLQFLLWYDEGEERNRGNFPPRFSGRQFPNYSSELNVNALELEDSALYLCASTRDWSSYEQYFGPGTRLTVT.

The chain joins TRBV9 to TRBJ2-1, with TRBD2 matching over 7 bases. This CDR3 has 15 amino acids. Per the germline V gene, CDR1 is SGDLS and CDR2 is YYNGEE. After removal of 0 bases from V and 4 bases from J, the junction contained 4 bases not matched to a gene. In DNA, the CDR3 is TGTGCCAGCAGCGTAGACGGGACTACTTACAATGAGCAGTTCTTC. Its translation is CASSVDGTTYNEQFF.

The DNA for the CDR3 is TGTGCCAGCAGCCAAGAGGCTGGCGACATTCAGTACTTC. Protein: CASSQEAGDIQYF. The chain combines TRBV14 with TRBJ2-4; D remains unclear. The V gene's germline CDR1 is SGHDN and CDR2 FVKESK. V was pared by 0 bases and J by 8 bases, with 8 bases between. The CDR3 has 13 amino acids.

V and J are TRBV7-9 and TRBJ2-3, with 14 bases identical to TRBD2. The length of the CDR3 is 18 residues. J lost 0 bases, V lost 5 bases, and 7 bases had no gene match. CDR1 and CDR2 from the germline V gene are SEHNR and FQNEAQ (reference sequence). CDR3 DNA sequence: TGTGCCAGCAGCAAAGGGACTAGCGGGAGAGTTAGCACAGATACGCAGTATTTT. It translates to CASSKGTSGRVSTDTQYF.

V and J are TRBV2 and TRBJ2-3, with 7 bases matching TRBD1. The CDR3 has 15 residues. The ends lost 4 bases at V and 2 bases at J; junction bases unmatched: 6. CDR1 SNHLY and CDR2 FYNNEI come from the germline V gene. The CDR3 reads CASSGAGGFTDTQYF. As DNA, the CDR3 is TGTGCCAGCAGTGGGGCAGGGGGATTCACAGATACGCAGTATTTT.

The rearrangement joins TRBV7-6 to TRBJ2-7, with D possibly matching TRBD2 (5 bases). With 2 bases removed from V and 5 bases from J, the gap between germline ends came to 10 bases. Germline-derived CDR1 and CDR2 are SGHVS and FNYEAQ. The length of the CDR3 is 13 residues. The CDR3 sequence: CASSLSGVDEQYF. In DNA, the CDR3 is TGTGCCAGCAGCTTATCCGGGGTAGACGAGCAGTACTTC.

V is TRBV2 and J is TRBJ1-2, with TRBD1 as a possible D gene (5 bases). The V gene's germline CDR1 is SNHLY and CDR2 FYNNEI. The CDR3 is made up of 15 amino acids. V lost 2 bases, J lost 3 bases, and 13 bases lay in between. The CDR3 loop is CASSERTGRHYGYTF. DNA of the CDR3: TGTGCCAGCAGTGAAAGAACAGGTAGACACTATGGCTACACCTTC.

The rearrangement uses TRBV29-1 and TRBJ2-7; D uncertain. Trimming pared 4 bases from V and 7 bases from J, leaving 11 bases between. Germline CDR1 SQVTM, CDR2 ANQGSEA. The CDR3 loop spans 11 amino acids. The chain's CDR3 is CSVVGRREQYF. CDR3 DNA: TGCAGCGTTGTCGGGCGCAGGGAGCAGTACTTC.

This clone was detected once. The CDR3 here is CASSPNLGPNTEAFF. As DNA, the CDR3 is TGTGCCAGCAGCCCCAACCTAGGGCCGAACACTGAAGCTTTCTTT. This chain links TRBV7-9 with TRBJ1-1; D gene unclear. The CDR3 sequence is 15 residues long. V dropped 5 bases and J dropped 1 base, with 14 bases sitting between them. Per the germline V gene, CDR1 is SEHNR and CDR2 is FQNEAQ (reference sequence).

Regarding this clone: This CDR3 is also generated by other DNA sequences in the sample. The gene calls are TRBV11-2 and TRBJ2-7; 7 positions match TRBD2. Germline V lookup: CDR1 SGHAT, CDR2 FQNNGV. There are 13 residues in the CDR3. The V and J ends lost 0 bases and 5 bases, in that order; junction bases with no gene match: 1. The CDR3 here is CASSLDRGDEQYF. DNA for the CDR3: TGTGCCAGCAGCTTAGATCGGGGGGACGAGCAGTACTTC. Variable domain in full (rest from reference TRBV11-2 and TRBJ2-7): EAGVAQSPRYKIIEKRQSVAFWCNPISGHATLYWYQQILGQGPKLLIQFQNNGVVDDSQLPKDRFSAERLKGVDSTLKIQPAKLEDSAVYLCASSLDRGDEQYFGPGTRLTVT.

The V gene is TRBV6-5, the J gene TRBJ2-1, with TRBD2 matching 8 bases. The CDR3 covers 14 residues. V was pared by 7 bases and J by 5 bases, with 7 bases of the junction left unmatched. From germline, CDR1 is MNHEY and CDR2 SVGAGI. The CDR3 sequence: CASKPGLEHNEQFF. CDR3 nucleotide sequence: TGTGCCAGCAAACCGGGACTAGAACACAATGAGCAGTTCTTC.

The chain couples TRBV7-9 to TRBJ2-3; 7 nucleotides align to TRBD2. Germline values: CDR1 SEHNR, CDR2 FQNEAQ (reference sequence). Trimming cost V 1 base and J 2 bases; bases outside gene matches: 6. The length of the CDR3 is 16 residues. In DNA, the CDR3 is TGTGCCAGCAGCTTAGGTCTAGCGGAGAACACAGATACGCAGTATTTT. Residues: CASSLGLAENTDTQYF.

V usage is TRBV20-1 and J usage is TRBJ1-1, with D unclear. The CDR3 covers 11 residues. Germline V gives CDR1 DFQATT, CDR2 SNEGSKA (reference sequence). Trimming left V 6 bases short and J 0 bases short, with 5 bases between. CDR3 sequence: CSAVVNTEAFF. CDR3 coding DNA: TGCAGTGCCGTAGTGAACACTGAAGCTTTCTTT.

The V gene is TRBV5-4, the J gene TRBJ2-1; 9 bases are shared with TRBD2. Germline CDR1 SGHNT, CDR2 YYREEE (reference sequence). V lost 0 bases to trimming and J lost 9 bases; unmatched junction nucleotides: 7. CDR3 length: 15 residues. The CDR3: CASSLDSGRRSEQFF. The CDR3 DNA is TGTGCCAGCAGCTTGGACAGCGGGAGGAGGAGTGAGCAGTTCTTC.

The gene calls are TRBV23-1 and TRBJ2-1; 8 nucleotides match TRBD1. TRBV23-1 counts as an open reading frame of uncertain function. The CDR3 runs 18 residues. The junction had 9 bases not matched to a gene; V was cut back by 1 base and J by 1 base. CDR3 loop: CASSQYSGQEGSYNEQFF. CDR3 nucleotides: TGCGCCAGCAGTCAATACTCGGGACAGGAGGGTTCCTACAATGAGCAGTTCTTC.

This chain uses TRBV18 with TRBJ1-4, with D perhaps TRBD1 (6 bases). The germline V gene has CDR1 KGHSH and CDR2 LQKENI. This CDR3 is built from 14 residues. V was clipped by 2 bases and J by 8 bases, with 12 bases between them. The CDR3 is CASSPGTGREKLFF. CDR3 in DNA: TGTGCCAGCTCACCAGGCACAGGGAGGGAAAAACTGTTTTTT.

This clone appeared once. The rearrangement links TRBV7-8 to TRBJ2-2, with a possible D match to TRBD1 (6 bases). The V gene lost 6 bases and the J gene lost 5 bases, with 10 bases spanning the gap. Germline V lookup: CDR1 SGHVS, CDR2 FQNEAQ. The CDR3 runs 13 residues. The CDR3 spells CASSHRATGELFF. The CDR3 DNA reads TGTGCCAGCAGTCACAGGGCGACCGGGGAGCTGTTTTTT. Full variable domain (rest looked up from reference TRBV7-8 and TRBJ2-2): GAGVSQSPRYKVAKRGQDVALRCDPISGHVSLFWYQQALGQGPEFLTYFQNEAQLDKSGLPSDRFFAERPEGSVSTLKIQRTQQEDSAVYLCASSHRATGELFFGEGSRLTVL.

This clone showed up just once. V is TRBV5-1 and J is TRBJ2-3; the D is unclear. This CDR3 region has 15 residues. Trimming took 1 base from V and 7 from J, leaving 16 bases between them. Germline V gene sequence: CDR1 SGHRS, CDR2 YFSETQ. CDR3 coding DNA: TGCGCCAGCAGCTTGAGGAGTGGCGGACGGTATACGCAGTATTTT. This translates into CASSLRSGGRYTQYF.

This clone appeared a single time. The chain has TRBV20-1 and TRBJ2-7; TRBD1 is a possible D gene (5 bases). Germline assignment: CDR1 DFQATT and CDR2 SNEGSKA (reference sequence). The CDR3 loop spans 13 amino acids. Trimming took 4 bases from V and 0 from J, leaving 10 bases between them. CDR3: CSAIDRRSYEQYF. The CDR3 DNA reads as TGCAGTGCTATTGACAGACGCTCCTACGAGCAGTACTTC.

The chain recombines TRBV4-3 with TRBJ1-1, with a tentative D call TRBD1 (5 bases). Trimming shortened V by 2 bases and J by 3 bases, and 22 bases separated the two germline ends. The CDR3 loop spans 18 amino acids. Germline V CDR1 and CDR2: LGHNA, YSLEER. Here the CDR3 reads CASSQSPGKGLLDTEAFF. In DNA, the CDR3 is TGCGCCAGCAGCCAATCCCCAGGGAAAGGCCTATTGGACACTGAAGCTTTCTTT.

The chain joins TRBV28 to TRBJ2-7; D might be TRBD2 (6 bases). CDR3 length: 14 residues. With 4 bases removed from V and 4 bases from J, the gap between germline ends came to 14 bases. Germline V gene data show CDR1 as MDHEN and CDR2 as SYDVKM. The CDR3 coding sequence is TGTGCCAGCAGTTCCGCCGGAGGGGAATACGAGCAGTACTTC. This sequence encodes CASSSAGGEYEQYF.

J is TRBJ2-3 and V is TRBV25-1, with a weak D call TRBD1 (5 bases). V was trimmed by 3 bases and J by 2 bases, leaving 12 bases between them. The CDR3 has 15 residues. Germline CDR1 and CDR2: MGHDK and SYGVNS. The DNA of the CDR3 is TGTGCCAGCAGTGATTCCAGGGAATTCACAGATACGCAGTATTTT. Its translation is CASSDSREFTDTQYF.

V is TRBV9 and J is TRBJ1-2, with D possibly matching TRBD1 (5 bases). Germline values: CDR1 SGDLS, CDR2 YYNGEE. The V end was cut by 0 bases, the J end by 0 bases, with 12 bases between. The CDR3 covers 16 residues. CDR3 DNA sequence: TGTGCCAGCAGCGTAGCGGGGGACGGTACTAACTATGGCTACACCTTC. This codes for CASSVAGDGTNYGYTF.

This clone is a singleton in its sample. V gene TRBV2 combines with J gene TRBJ2-1; 9 nucleotides line up with TRBD2. Trimming at V came to 3 bases and at J to 7 bases, leaving 7 bases not matched to a gene. CDR1 is SNHLY and CDR2 is FYNNEI in the germline V gene. The CDR3 has 15 residues. The CDR3 sequence is CASSDQRLAVNEQFF. The CDR3 DNA reads as TGTGCCAGCAGTGATCAGCGACTAGCGGTAAATGAGCAGTTCTTC.